This T cell receptor (beta chain) emerged from a study of T cells in women clearing cervical HPV infection (dated 2018 in TCRdb). Turning to the overall study: The cases were roughly 25 women with histologically confirmed HPV16-related CIN3 or worse, and 2 of these cases were invasive cancers. Blood from cases was collected at the visit at which the lesion was first identified, whereas blood from controls was collected once infection was no longer detected. For cases, the median interval between lesion detection and blood sampling was roughly 140 days, with an interquartile range of roughly 80 to 200 days. Five blinded duplicates per group were added as quality controls, so that about 60 samples were obtained: 50 or so participants and roughly ten replicates. Nested within Costa Rica's Guanacaste HPV Natural History Study, an exploratory proof-of-principle case-control study compared TCR repertoires across cervical HPV16 outcomes. In the parent cohort, 10,049 women aged 18 or older were enrolled in Guanacaste, Costa Rica, during about 1993 to 1995 and then followed for under 8 years. Cases were matched to controls by age within five years and by the year the sample was collected. The 20 to 25 controls were women who cleared a single incident HPV16 infection within 12 months without developing precancer or cancer. Since only a few of the women had HLA typing available, the possibility that HLA type was acting as a confounder could not be ruled out. Cases had a median age of around 32 years and controls had a median age of approximately 40, with no significant differences in baseline characteristics.

Every participant had a single incident cervical HPV16 infection, and women with prevalent HPV16 infections were excluded. Cervical HPV DNA was detected with MY09/MY11 PCR, and genotyping was done with dot-blot hybridization. Fifteen mL of heparinized blood were centrifuged, and the buffy coat was split into aliquots, frozen at -30 degrees C, and then kept at -80 degrees C. Genomic DNA was extracted from buffy coat specimens using QIAGEN kits. V lost 6 bases and J lost 3 bases, and the count of bases not matched to a germline gene is 7. Per the germline V gene (reference sequence), DFQATT is the CDR1 and SNEGSKA is the CDR2. The CDR3, cysteine through phenylalanine, is 14 amino acids long. The DNA shown is the part of the CDR3 that was read: 33 bases, in frame from base 1. General conclusions and limits of the study: Because T-cell numbers per sample were unknown, differences in richness could reflect varying T-cell content rather than repertoire biology. Random forest classifiers that combined richness and V gene abundances separated cases from controls with an estimated AUC of less than 0.85. TRBV6-7 relative abundance was lower in cases than in controls (roughly 0.12% versus 0.17%; Bonferroni P = 0.0008). Whether associations preceded infection or resulted from infection could not be shown with the cross-sectional design, and effector/memory subsets and HPV-specific T cells were not isolated. TCR repertoire richness was significantly higher in CIN3+ cases than in controls across sequencing depths, while evenness did not differ.

As for this clone: Its antigen specificity is not known. Sequencing ends 3 residues short of the CDR3 end; the germline J gene provides the rest.

Using the immunoSEQ assay, multiplex PCR amplified TCR beta CDR3 regions from an average of about 1.1 ug of genomic DNA per sample. To correct primer bias, the assay used a complete synthetic TCR repertoire to set an amplification baseline. Amplicons were sequenced on the Illumina platform. Regarding the original processing steps: Sequences were error-corrected by clustering with frequency ratios and a modified nearest-neighbor algorithm, then analyzed in the immunoSEQ Analyzer with IMGT gene definitions. At each rarefaction depth, TCR richness and evenness were averaged across 20 rarefaction repeats, and samples with fewer sequences than that depth were excluded. Wilcoxon rank sum tests with FDR correction were used to compare V, D and J gene relative abundances between the groups. Blinded duplicates gave an intraclass correlation of 95% to 97% for TCR richness and an average of around 83% across about 65 gene segments. TCRdb provides this immuneACCESS table in a form limited to in-frame rearrangements. Some clones are lacking; in checked studies, under half of them reflect an unresolved V gene, and why the rest are absent is not known. V, J and clone size are those of that table, while D and trimming were read from the DNA. The record for this sample contains tens of thousands of clones. The ten most abundant clones make up approximately 7.2% of the sample.

Specimen: blood buffy coat. This receptor was identified in a woman aged 18 to 75 with a cervical HPV16 infection that either progressed to CIN3+ or cleared (not recorded which). The chain is made from TRBV20-1 and TRBJ1-5, with 8 bases matching TRBD1. CDR3 bases read: TGCAGTGCAAGGACAGGGTCGGACAATCAGCCC. This gives the protein CSARTGSDNQP. The full CDR3 protein reads CSARTGSDNQPQHF.